The 17 T cell receptor beta chains in this list originate from one sample, sequenced in a study of blood T cell repertoires in COVID-19 (dated by TCRdb to about 2020). Library method: the immunoSEQ multiplex PCR assay. TCRdb provides this immuneACCESS table in a form limited to in-frame rearrangements. Some clones are lacking; in checked studies, under half of them reflect an unresolved V gene, and why the rest are absent is not known. Recorded for this sample are under 200,000 clones; 86% of them occurred a single time. In total, the top ten clones hold around 5.7% of the sample. What was sequenced was PBMCs or T cells enriched from blood (not recorded which). Receptors were obtained from a man aged 35 to 55 with acute COVID-19.

V is TRBV10-3 and J is TRBJ2-7; 12 bases map to TRBD2. The CDR3 has 14 residues. V dropped 8 bases and J dropped 0; count of bases not matched to a gene: 2. Germline V lookup: CDR1 ENHRY, CDR2 SYGVKD. The CDR3 DNA sequence: TGTGCCATCTCGACTAGCGGGAGCTCCTACGAGCAGTACTTC. Amino acid sequence: CAISTSGSSYEQYF.

This clone showed up just a few times. The chain joins TRBV20-1 to TRBJ1-5; TRBD1 agrees at 8 bases. The CDR3 has 13 residues. The V gene end was trimmed by 3 bases and the J gene end by 7 bases; junction bases not matched to a gene: 5. The V gene's germline CDR1 is DFQATT and CDR2 SNEGSKA (reference sequence). CDR3 DNA sequence: TGCAGTGCTAGTCAGGGGGCCGGGCAGCCCCAGCATTTT. It encodes CSASQGAGQPQHF.

The chain carries TRBV25-1 and TRBJ1-5; TRBD1 matches 8 bases. The CDR3 covers 14 residues. Trimming took 5 bases from V and 8 from J; bases not matched to a gene: 8. Per the germline V gene, CDR1 is MGHDK and CDR2 is SYGVNS. DNA of the CDR3: TGTGCCAGCAGTCTTACAGGGGGTAGGGAGCCCCAGCATTTT. It is translated as CASSLTGGREPQHF.

This chain links TRBV28 with TRBJ1-5, with a possible D match to TRBD1 (6 bases). The V end was cut by 6 bases, the J end by 8 bases, with 29 bases between. The CDR3 length is 18 residues. Germline assignment: CDR1 MDHEN and CDR2 SYDVKM. CDR3 DNA sequence: TGTGCCAGCAGGGACAGTCCTTTCGGAGGACTCCCCAACAAGCCCCAGCATTTT. Its translation: CASRDSPFGGLPNKPQHF. The entire variable domain, with the rest obtained from reference TRBV28 and TRBJ1-5, is as follows: DVKVTQSSRYLVKRTGEKVFLECVQDMDHENMFWYRQDPGLGLRLIYFSYDVKMKEKGDIPEGYSVSREKKERFSLILESASTNQTSMYLCASRDSPFGGLPNKPQHFGDGTRLSIL.

The chain links TRBV13 to TRBJ2-1; 10 nucleotides match TRBD2. CDR3 length: 15 amino acids. V was pared by 5 bases and J by 7 bases, with 8 bases of the junction left unmatched. Germline CDR1 PRHDT, CDR2 FYEKMQ (reference sequence). The CDR3 region has the DNA TGTGCCAGCAGCGTCGGGCTAGCGGGAGTGAATGAGCAGTTCTTC. It specifies CASSVGLAGVNEQFF.

V and J are TRBV6-5 and TRBJ2-7; 7 bases are shared with TRBD1. With 10 bases clipped from V and 7 bases from J, the junction kept 10 bases outside the gene matches. Germline-derived CDR1 and CDR2 are MNHEY and SVGAGI. The CDR3 has 12 residues. The CDR3 here is CATAEGAEEQYF. The DNA of the CDR3 is TGTGCCACTGCAGAGGGGGCGGAGGAGCAGTACTTC.

The chain couples TRBV23-1 to TRBJ2-7; TRBD1 aligns across 9 bases. TRBV23-1 is sorted into the ORF group, with uncertain function. The V gene end was trimmed by 4 bases and the J gene end by 4 bases; junction bases not matched to a gene: 5. This CDR3 is 14 amino acids long. The CDR3 DNA reads as TGCGCCAGCAGTCGGTGGGACAGGGTTTACGAGCAGTACTTC. Residues: CASSRWDRVYEQYF.

This clone turned up a few times. The rearrangement links TRBV28 to TRBJ1-6; unclear D gene. Trimming stripped 7 bases from V and 4 bases from J, with 8 bases between. The CDR3 extends over 13 amino acids. CDR1 MDHEN and CDR2 SYDVKM come from the germline V gene. CDR3 DNA sequence: TGTGCCAGCACTTACACATATAATTCACCCCTCCACTTT. Translation: CASTYTYNSPLHF. Looking up the rest from reference TRBV28 and TRBJ1-6 gives the full variable domain: DVKVTQSSRYLVKRTGEKVFLECVQDMDHENMFWYRQDPGLGLRLIYFSYDVKMKEKGDIPEGYSVSREKKERFSLILESASTNQTSMYLCASTYTYNSPLHFGNGTRLTVT.

The chain links TRBV5-1 to TRBJ2-1; TRBD2 agrees at 8 bases. V lost 0 bases to trimming and J lost 3 bases; unmatched junction nucleotides: 23. The length of the CDR3 is 22 residues. The germline gives CDR1 SGHRS, CDR2 YFSETQ. The chain's CDR3 is CASSLAGSVRAEAGVGYNEQFF. In DNA form, the CDR3 reads TGCGCCAGCAGCTTGGCCGGTTCCGTCAGGGCCGAAGCGGGAGTCGGCTACAATGAGCAGTTCTTC. Using reference TRBV5-1 and TRBJ2-1 for the parts outside the CDR3, the full variable domain is KAGVTQTPRYLIKTRGQQVTLSCSPISGHRSVSWYQQTPGQGLQFLFEYFSETQRNKGNFPGRFSGRQFSNSRSEMNVSTLELGDSALYLCASSLAGSVRAEAGVGYNEQFFGPGTRLTVL.

V and J are TRBV13 and TRBJ1-1, with 10 bases fitting TRBD1. The germline gives CDR1 PRHDT, CDR2 FYEKMQ (reference sequence). The V segment lost 5 bases and the J segment 5 bases; nucleotides outside the gene matches: 8. CDR3 length: 15 residues. For the CDR3, the DNA is TGTGCCAGCAGCACCCGGACAGGGGGAACAACTGAAGCTTTCTTT. Its translation is CASSTRTGGTTEAFF.

This clone was detected only once. This rearrangement joins TRBV9 to TRBJ1-3, with D hard to call. The CDR3 has 15 amino acids. Germline V gene data show CDR1 as SGDLS and CDR2 as YYNGEE. Trimming took off 0 bases at V and 0 bases at J, with 7 bases between the two ends. CDR3 in DNA: TGTGCCAGCAGCGTAGGTCCGGTCTCTGGAAACACCATATATTTT. Translation: CASSVGPVSGNTIYF.

The CDR3 region is CATSDWLSGGETQYF. In DNA form, the CDR3 reads TGTGCCACCAGTGATTGGCTCTCGGGGGGAGAGACCCAGTACTTC. This chain uses TRBV24-1 with TRBJ2-5; 7 nucleotides agree with TRBD2. V trimming: 2 bases; J trimming: 4 bases; junction bases outside the gene matches: 6. Germline V CDR1 and CDR2: KGHDR, SFDVKD. The CDR3 spans 15 residues.

CDR3 region: CASSYRREETQYF. CDR3 DNA: TGTGCCAGCAGCTATAGGCGGGAAGAGACCCAGTACTTC. The chain couples TRBV7-9 to TRBJ2-5; possible D gene TRBD2, 5 bases. Germline CDR1 and CDR2: SEHNR and FQNEAQ (reference sequence). This CDR3 is built from 13 residues. V was clipped by 4 bases and J by 3 bases, with 9 bases between them.

The chain is built from TRBV6-6 and TRBJ1-1; the D gene is possibly TRBD1 (6 bases). V lost 0 bases, J lost 1 base, and 9 bases lay in between. The V gene's germline CDR1 is MNHNY and CDR2 SVGAGI (reference sequence). This CDR3 contains 15 residues. In DNA form, the CDR3 reads TGTGCCAGCAGTTACTCGGCAGGGGAGAACACTGAAGCTTTCTTT. Translating it yields CASSYSAGENTEAFF.

J is TRBJ1-5 and V is TRBV5-6; D remains unclear. The CDR3 sequence is 13 residues long. V lost 0 bases and J 5 bases, leaving 6 bases between the germline ends. Germline CDR1 reads SGHDT; CDR2 reads YYEEEE. In DNA form, the CDR3 reads TGTGCCAGCAGCTTGGCCTTTGATCAGCCCCAGCATTTT. Protein: CASSLAFDQPQHF.

This chain connects TRBV27 to TRBJ1-2; D is uncertain. CDR3 length: 12 amino acids. Germline-derived CDR1 and CDR2 are MNHEY and SMNVEV (reference sequence). Trimming removed 2 bases at V and 6 bases at J, with 7 bases between. In DNA, the CDR3 is TGTGCCAGCAGTTTAGGAGGGAATGGCTACACCTTC. Translating gives CASSLGGNGYTF.

The gene calls are TRBV7-3 and TRBJ1-1; no clear D gene. Germline V gives CDR1 SGHTA, CDR2 FQGTGA. This CDR3 has 13 residues. V shed 5 bases and J shed 4 bases, with 11 bases lying between them. Here the CDR3 DNA reads TGTGCCAGCAGCACCAACCCGGGCACTGAAGCTTTCTTT. Translation gives CASSTNPGTEAFF.